This is a list of T cell receptor beta chains from one sample in a study of blood T cells in healthy people across ages. From the 5' RACE reads, TCRdb called clonotypes with MiXCR, one entry per CDR3 protein. The table has about 830,000 distinct CDR3 sequences, 58% seen once. The sample comprised blood. The receptors shown here come from a man aged 25 to 45 in good health. Each CDR3 is given with its conserved first and last residue. The order of the fields is CDR3 length, J gene, V gene, CDR3 protein.

13,TRBJ2-4,TRBV2,CASSGIEKDIQYF
16,TRBJ2-1,TRBV11-3,CASRFSGPRPLNEQFF
12,TRBJ1-6,TRBV25-1,CASSSYQSPLHF
18,TRBJ2-4,TRBV19,CASSIDRNRAVAKNIQYF
15,TRBJ1-1,TRBV5-1,CASSLWEGSTSEAFF
17,TRBJ2-1,TRBV15,CATSRTLPRGGGNEQFF
14,TRBJ2-1,TRBV7-2,CASSFGLTVKEQFF
13,TRBJ2-4,TRBV7-2,CASSLELKDIQYF
17,TRBJ2-3,TRBV7-9,CASSSWVSGRFADTQYF
14,TRBJ2-5,TRBV28,CASSFADSQETQYF
12,TRBJ2-3,TRBV12-3/TRBV12-4,CASGRGGLSQYF
14,TRBJ1-2,TRBV7-2,CASSLRQVNYGYTF
14,TRBJ1-4,TRBV20-1,CSASLSGPREKLFF
13,TRBJ2-3,TRBV9,CASSDGTLETQYF
12,TRBJ1-6,TRBV20-1,CSARGPAEPLHF
15,-,TRBV14,CTSSQGAGPINEQYF
15,TRBJ2-3,TRBV5-1,CASSLSSVITDTQYF
15,TRBJ1-5,TRBV20-1,CSARSEQVANQPQHF
14,TRBJ2-5,TRBV5-1,CASSGRDRQETQYF
15,TRBJ1-2,TRBV7-2,CASSSRQGAIYGYTF
15,TRBJ2-1,TRBV9,CASSPRTSGRNEQFF
13,TRBJ2-3,TRBV27,CASSSTAAGTQYF
15,TRBJ2-7,TRBV12-3/TRBV12-4,CASSSLGGVIDEQYF
16,TRBJ2-3,TRBV6-6,CASRSTSGGSTDTQYF
14,TRBJ2-2,TRBV6-2/TRBV6-3,CATYHSGSTGELFF
15,TRBJ1-6,TRBV7-9,CASSAQDRGNSPLHF
14,TRBJ1-1,TRBV9,CASSPTGMNTEAFF
14,TRBJ2-7,TRBV11-2,CASSLNQGPYEQYF
16,TRBJ2-3,TRBV5-1,CASSLTLAGGTDTQYF
18,TRBJ2-6,TRBV20-1,CSARVPLAGDSGANVLTF
15,TRBJ2-7,TRBV28,CASNERTGGINEQYF
14,TRBJ2-1,TRBV4-1,CASSQVVGADEQFF
15,TRBJ1-2,TRBV12-3/TRBV12-4,CASSPSGVTNYGYTF
14,TRBJ2-2,TRBV29-1,CSVRGLEASGELFF
14,TRBJ2-1,TRBV2,CASSGEIWGNEQFF
17,TRBJ2-3,TRBV28,CASSLDVREGLTDTQYF
13,TRBJ2-4,TRBV7-9,CASSTFGLAGGYF
14,TRBJ1-2,TRBV12-3/TRBV12-4,CASSVAGIDYGYTF
17,TRBJ2-4,TRBV5-1,CASSLLDSHLAKNIQYF
13,TRBJ1-5,TRBV7-2,CTSSPTAIQPQHF
13,TRBJ1-4,TRBV10-3,CAIAGQGGEKLFF
18,TRBJ2-5,TRBV18,CASSPRTSGRSGRETQYF
15,TRBJ1-2,TRBV10-3,CAISTQDRSNYGYTF
15,TRBJ2-1,TRBV7-2,CASSPQGSSYNEQFF
14,TRBJ2-1,TRBV7-9,CASSKTGGVNEQFF
15,-,TRBV5-1,CASGPRGGGFYEQYF
16,TRBJ2-7,TRBV7-9,CASSLLWRGISYEQYF
15,TRBJ2-1,TRBV6-5,CASRRTSGGSNEQFF
16,-,TRBV7-8,CASSLEGGTGIYEQYF
14,TRBJ2-5,TRBV20-1,CSATRLVGPETQYF
14,TRBJ2-7,TRBV7-9,CASSTFGARYEQYF
14,TRBJ1-4,TRBV12-3/TRBV12-4,CASSFGDRGGKLFF
11,TRBJ1-1,TRBV12-3/TRBV12-4,CASSLVNRAFF
15,TRBJ2-7,TRBV30,CAWSPSGTGDHEQYF
16,TRBJ1-2,TRBV3-1,CASSQDGEGEAYGYTF